A single sample is the source of the 17 T cell receptor beta chains below, sequenced in a study of sequential checkpoint blockade in melanoma. Specified treatment: randomized to nivolumab then ipilimumab (arm A) or the reverse (arm B). Assay used: immunoSEQ multiplex PCR; TCRdb lists only in-frame clones, some missing. The sample lists 1,500 to 2,000 clones; around 20% were seen once. The material was tumor tissue (inferred from file names), obtained from a patient given nivolumab and ipilimumab in sequence. These receptors all come from a human donor with melanoma.

There are a few counts of this clone. The chain recombines TRBV19 with TRBJ1-1, with 8 bases fitting TRBD1. Germline CDR1 reads LNHDA; CDR2 reads SQIVND (reference sequence). Germline trimming cut 8 bases from V and 1 base from J; bases unmatched to any gene: 6. The CDR3 runs to 14 residues. As DNA, the CDR3 is TGTGCCAGTGGGAGGACAGGGCAGAACACTGAAGCTTTCTTT. This sequence encodes CASGRTGQNTEAFF.

The V gene is TRBV6-8, the J gene TRBJ2-1, with D possibly being TRBD1 or TRBD2 (6 bases each). The CDR3 spans 17 residues. Germline assignment: CDR1 MNHGY and CDR2 SAAAGT. With 6 bases removed from V and 4 bases from J, the gap between germline ends came to 22 bases. The CDR3 sequence: CASRGGWGARVYNEQFF. CDR3 DNA sequence: TGTGCCAGCAGGGGGGGCTGGGGGGCACGAGTGTACAATGAGCAGTTCTTC.

The chain joins TRBV19 to TRBJ2-5; unclear D gene. Trimming took 4 bases from V and 5 from J, leaving 14 bases between them. This CDR3 is built from 14 residues. Germline lookup yields CDR1 LNHDA and CDR2 SQIVND (reference sequence). This chain's CDR3 is CASSTPSGGETQYF. CDR3 nucleotide sequence: TGTGCCAGTAGTACCCCTTCTGGTGGGGAGACCCAGTACTTC.

CDR3 protein: CSAKAGGRNEQFF. CDR3 coding DNA: TGCAGCGCGAAGGCGGGGGGGCGGAATGAGCAGTTCTTC. V usage is TRBV29-1 and J usage is TRBJ2-1; 9 bases fit TRBD2. The ends lost 7 bases at V and 7 bases at J; junction bases unmatched: 8. This CDR3 has 13 residues. Germline V lookup: CDR1 SQVTM, CDR2 ANQGSEA.

This clone was found a few times. The chain uses TRBV6-8 and TRBJ2-5; 8 bases match TRBD1. V lost 6 bases, J lost 5 bases, and 14 bases stayed unmatched. The CDR3 contains 16 residues. CDR1 is MNHGY and CDR2 is SAAAGT in the germline V gene. The CDR3 here is CASSPPLRGRGETQYF. CDR3 nucleotides: TGTGCCAGCAGCCCACCCCTCAGGGGGCGTGGGGAGACCCAGTACTTC.

The chain is built from TRBV10-3 and TRBJ2-3; D not resolved. Deletions cut 0 bases from V and 5 bases from J, with 3 bases between. The V gene's germline CDR1 is ENHRY and CDR2 SYGVKD. The CDR3 is 12 residues long. This CDR3 is CAISESRDTQYF. The CDR3 nucleotides are TGTGCCATCAGTGAGTCAAGAGATACGCAGTATTTT.

V and J are TRBV19 and TRBJ2-1; 11 bases fit TRBD2. CDR3 size: 14 residues. The germline V gene encodes CDR1 LNHDA and CDR2 SQIVND (reference sequence). J lost 5 bases, V lost 6 bases, and 3 bases had no gene match. The CDR3: CASRLAGGHNEQFF. The CDR3 DNA reads TGTGCCAGTAGGCTAGCGGGGGGTCACAATGAGCAGTTCTTC.

The rearrangement links TRBV6-1 to TRBJ1-2; D may be TRBD1 (6 bases). The CDR3 loop spans 17 amino acids. The V gene's germline CDR1 is MNHNS and CDR2 SASEGT. V dropped 1 base and J dropped 8 bases, with 23 bases sitting between them. The CDR3 DNA reads as TGTGCCAGCAGTGAAGGGAGAGGGGGACTTATCTCCCAAGGCTACACCTTC. Translated: CASSEGRGGLISQGYTF.

By sample fraction, this clone is medium-sized. The chain combines TRBV11-3 with TRBJ1-1, with D uncertain. With 1 base removed from V and 1 base from J, the gap between germline ends came to 7 bases. This CDR3 has 14 residues. Per germline, CDR1 SGHNT and CDR2 YENEEA. CDR3 coding DNA: TGTGCCAGCAGCTTAGTAACATCGAACACTGAAGCTTTCTTT. Its protein is CASSLVTSNTEAFF. The variable domain in full, with the rest retrieved from reference TRBV11-3 and TRBJ1-1, is EAGVVQSPRYKIIEKKQPVAFWCNPISGHNTLYWYLQNLGQGPELLIRYENEEAVDDSQLPKDRFSAERLKGVDSTLKIQPAELGDSAVYLCASSLVTSNTEAFFGQGTRLTVV.

The rearrangement links TRBV5-1 to TRBJ2-5, with D perhaps matching TRBD1 (6 bases). Trimming pared 0 bases from V and 1 base from J, leaving 16 bases between. From germline, CDR1 is SGHRS and CDR2 YFSETQ. This CDR3 region has 17 residues. The CDR3 coding sequence is TGCGCCAGCAGCTTGGCACGGACAGTACCCTCCCAAGAGACCCAGTACTTC. Encoded protein: CASSLARTVPSQETQYF.

This clone is labeled medium-sized. This chain uses TRBV11-3 with TRBJ2-2; weak D call: TRBD1 (5 bases). The germline gives CDR1 SGHNT, CDR2 YENEEA. Trimming took off 4 bases at V and 4 bases at J, with 16 bases between the two ends. CDR3 length: 16 residues. The CDR3 nucleotides are TGTGCCAGCAGCTCACATTACGTCAGGGCCACCGGGGAGCTGTTTTTT. Residues: CASSSHYVRATGELFF.

This clone is deemed medium-sized (0.01 to 0.1%). The chain has TRBV23-1 and TRBJ2-1, with D hard to call. TRBV23-1 is labeled an ORF, and its function is uncertain. The CDR3 spans 14 residues. Trimming removed 6 bases at V and 2 bases at J, with 11 bases between. The CDR3 is CASSQDRAYNEQFF. The CDR3 coding sequence is TGCGCCAGCAGCCAAGATAGGGCCTACAATGAGCAGTTCTTC.

This rearrangement joins TRBV6-8 to TRBJ2-5; 9 bases fit TRBD1. Germline CDR1 and CDR2: MNHGY and SAAAGT. The V segment lost 6 bases and the J segment 5 bases; nucleotides outside the gene matches: 10. The CDR3 covers 15 residues. As DNA, the CDR3 is TGTGCCAGCAGCAACCTACAGGGGGCTACGGAGACCCAGTACTTC. It specifies CASSNLQGATETQYF.

J is TRBJ1-6 and V is TRBV6-8; D may be TRBD1 (5 bases). Germline V gene sequence: CDR1 MNHGY, CDR2 SAAAGT. Trimming took off 2 bases at V and 5 bases at J, with 13 bases between the two ends. The CDR3 is 16 residues long. The CDR3 nucleotides are TGTGCCAGCAGTTACGGGACCGGCCAGCATAATTCACCCCTCCACTTT. Translating gives CASSYGTGQHNSPLHF.

The chain combines TRBV15 with TRBJ2-2; D remains unclear. V lost 1 base and J lost 7, with 10 bases in between. The CDR3 covers 14 residues. CDR1 and CDR2 (germline): LNHNV, YYDKDF (reference sequence). The CDR3 is CATSRGGFSGELFF. The CDR3 region has the DNA TGTGCCACCAGCAGAGGTGGTTTCAGCGGGGAGCTGTTTTTT.

The rearrangement joins TRBV6-8 to TRBJ1-2; TRBD1 might be the D (6 bases). Germline CDR1 MNHGY, CDR2 SAAAGT. CDR3 length equals 17 residues. Deletions cut 7 bases from V and 4 bases from J, with 25 bases between. CDR3 amino acids: CASTPRVVPTGSYGYTF. In nucleotides, the CDR3 is TGTGCCAGCACCCCGAGGGTGGTCCCGACAGGTTCCTATGGCTACACCTTC.

This clone was counted only a few times. This chain joins TRBV19 and TRBJ2-2; TRBD1 is a possible D gene (6 bases). CDR1 is LNHDA and CDR2 is SQIVND in the germline V gene (reference sequence). CDR3 length equals 13 residues. Trimming removed 4 bases from V and 5 bases from J, with 8 bases in between. CDR3 sequence (DNA): TGTGCCAGTAGTACTACAGGGACCGGGGAGCTGTTTTTT. This codes for CASSTTGTGELFF.